This T cell receptor beta chain was retrieved from a study of control samples from healthy donors and cancer patients. The CDR3 extends over 11 amino acids. The germline CDR1 and CDR2 sequences are SNHLY and FYNNEI. The V and J ends lost 6 bases and 4 bases respectively, with 3 bases between them. TCRdb keeps only in-frame clones here, not all; method: immunoSEQ multiplex PCR. This table has 80,000 or so clones, almost 95% appearing once. The sequenced sample consisted of blood. V is TRBV2 and J is TRBJ2-2; D not resolved. The TCR originated in a woman aged 55 to 70 in good health. CDR3 in amino acids: CASRGTGELFF. CDR3 nucleotides: TGTGCCAGCAGAGGCACCGGGGAGCTGTTTTTT.